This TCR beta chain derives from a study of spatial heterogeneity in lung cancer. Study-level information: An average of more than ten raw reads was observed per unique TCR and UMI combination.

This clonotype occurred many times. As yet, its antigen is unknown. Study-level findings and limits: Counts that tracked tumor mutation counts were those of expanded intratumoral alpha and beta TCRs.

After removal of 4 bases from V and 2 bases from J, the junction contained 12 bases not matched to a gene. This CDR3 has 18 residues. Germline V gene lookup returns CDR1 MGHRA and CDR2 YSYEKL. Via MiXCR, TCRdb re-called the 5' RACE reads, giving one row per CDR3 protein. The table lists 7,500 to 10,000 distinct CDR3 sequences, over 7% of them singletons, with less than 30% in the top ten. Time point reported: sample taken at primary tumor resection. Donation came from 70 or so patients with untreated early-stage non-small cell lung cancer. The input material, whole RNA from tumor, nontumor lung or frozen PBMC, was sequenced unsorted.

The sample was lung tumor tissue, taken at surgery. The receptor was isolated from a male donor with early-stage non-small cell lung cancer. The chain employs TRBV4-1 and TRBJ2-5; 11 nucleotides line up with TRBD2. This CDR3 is CASSPREGSGGGQETQYF. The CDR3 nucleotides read TGCGCCAGCAGCCCCCGAGAAGGTAGCGGGGGGGGTCAAGAGACCCAGTACTTC.